This entry describes one T cell receptor beta chain. The record originates from a study of blood T cells in healthy people across ages. There were healthy Caucasian individuals from Russia, aged roughly 6 to 90, serving as donors. The CDR3 is 14 amino acids. Germline V CDR1 and CDR2: SGHAT, FQNNGV. V lost 5 bases to trimming and J lost 4 bases, with 13 bases between them. Using a J-beta primer mix together with a sample-barcoded 5' primer, a second PCR was run for about 6 to 11 cycles. TCRdb fed the 5' RACE reads into MiXCR, producing one record per CDR3 protein. The sample lists roughly 1.4 million distinct CDR3 sequences; approximately 59% were seen once.

This receptor was obtained from a man between 18 and 29 years old in good health. The chain joins TRBV11-2 to TRBJ2-3; D perhaps matches TRBD1 (5 bases). The sample taken for sequencing was blood. The CDR3 DNA reads as TGTGCCAGCAGCCCCGGCAGGGTGGCAGATACGCAGTATTTT. Amino acids: CASSPGRVADTQYF. The complete variable domain, with remaining parts taken from reference TRBV11-2 and TRBJ2-3, reads EAGVAQSPRYKIIEKRQSVAFWCNPISGHATLYWYQQILGQGPKLLIQFQNNGVVDDSQLPKDRFSAERLKGVDSTLKIQPAKLEDSAVYLCASSPGRVADTQYFGPGTRLTVL.